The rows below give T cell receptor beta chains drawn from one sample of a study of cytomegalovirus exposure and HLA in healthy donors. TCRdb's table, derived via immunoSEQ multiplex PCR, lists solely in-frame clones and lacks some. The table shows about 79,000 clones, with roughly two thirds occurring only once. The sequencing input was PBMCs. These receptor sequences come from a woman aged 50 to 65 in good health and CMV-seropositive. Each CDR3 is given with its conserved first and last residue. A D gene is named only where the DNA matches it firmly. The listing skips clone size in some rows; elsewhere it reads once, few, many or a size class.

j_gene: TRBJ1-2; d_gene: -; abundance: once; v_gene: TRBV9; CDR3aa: CASSADSFYGYTF; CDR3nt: TGTGCCAGCAGCGCCGACAGCTTCTATGGCTACACCTTC
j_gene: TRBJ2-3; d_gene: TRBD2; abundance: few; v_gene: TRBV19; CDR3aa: CASSGGGLTDTQYF; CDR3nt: TGTGCCAGTAGTGGGGGAGGGCTCACAGATACGCAGTATTTT
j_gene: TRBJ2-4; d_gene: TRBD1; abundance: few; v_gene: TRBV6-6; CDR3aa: CASIGTGSAKNIQYF; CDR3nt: TGTGCCAGCATTGGGACAGGATCAGCCAAAAACATTCAGTACTTC
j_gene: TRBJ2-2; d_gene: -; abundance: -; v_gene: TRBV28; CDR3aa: CASSLFYPHSGELFF; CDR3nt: TGTGCCAGCAGTTTATTCTATCCCCACTCCGGGGAGCTGTTTTTT
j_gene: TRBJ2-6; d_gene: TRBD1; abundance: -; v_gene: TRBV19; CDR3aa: CASRRTGRVSGANVLTF; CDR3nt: TGTGCCAGTAGGAGGACAGGGCGGGTATCCGGGGCCAACGTCCTGACTTTC
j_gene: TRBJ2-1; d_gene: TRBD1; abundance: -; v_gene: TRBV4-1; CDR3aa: CASSQDDRGPYNEQFF; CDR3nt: TGCGCCAGCAGCCAAGATGACAGGGGGCCCTACAATGAGCAGTTCTTC
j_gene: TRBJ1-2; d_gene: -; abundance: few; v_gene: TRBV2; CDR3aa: CASSEASSDYGYTF; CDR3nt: TGTGCCAGCAGTGAAGCCTCGTCTGACTATGGCTACACCTTC
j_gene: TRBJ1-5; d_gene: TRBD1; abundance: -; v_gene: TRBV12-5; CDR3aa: CASGLVGFLSGGAGQPQHF; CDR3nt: TGTGCTAGTGGTTTGGTGGGTTTTCTGTCAGGGGGCGCGGGGCAGCCCCAGCATTTT
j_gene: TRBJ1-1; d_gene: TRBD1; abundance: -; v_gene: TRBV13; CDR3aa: CASSLRQGRWAEAFF; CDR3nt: TGTGCCAGCAGCCTCAGACAGGGCCGGTGGGCTGAAGCTTTCTTT
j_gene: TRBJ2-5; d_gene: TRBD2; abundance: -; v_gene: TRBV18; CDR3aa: CASSPLNSGETQYF; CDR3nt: TGTGCCAGCTCACCATTGAATAGCGGGGAGACCCAGTACTTC
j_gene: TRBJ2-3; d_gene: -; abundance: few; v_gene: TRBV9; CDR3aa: CASSVGGGLSTDTQYF; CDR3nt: TGTGCCAGCAGCGTAGGGGGGGGCCTTAGCACAGATACGCAGTATTTT
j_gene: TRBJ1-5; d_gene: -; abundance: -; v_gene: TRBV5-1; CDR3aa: CASSLGGGQPQHF; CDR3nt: TGCGCCAGCAGCTTGGGAGGAGGCCAGCCCCAGCATTTT
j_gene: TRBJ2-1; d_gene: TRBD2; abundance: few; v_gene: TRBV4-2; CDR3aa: CASSQPGTSGGRRFF; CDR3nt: TGTGCCAGCAGCCAACCTGGGACTAGCGGGGGTCGTCGGTTCTTC
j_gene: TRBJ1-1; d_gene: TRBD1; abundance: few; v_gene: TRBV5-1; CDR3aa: CASSSESTGVGTEAFF; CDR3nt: TGCGCCAGCAGCTCAGAGTCGACAGGGGTCGGCACTGAAGCTTTCTTT
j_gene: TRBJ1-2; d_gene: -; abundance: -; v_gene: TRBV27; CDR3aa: CASSLFLGGRGYGYTF; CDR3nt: TGTGCCAGCAGTTTATTTTTGGGGGGGAGAGGTTATGGCTACACCTTC
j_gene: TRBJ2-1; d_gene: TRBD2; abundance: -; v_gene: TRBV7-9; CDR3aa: CASSLAAGGYNEQFF; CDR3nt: TGTGCCAGCAGCTTAGCAGCGGGGGGGTACAATGAGCAGTTCTTC
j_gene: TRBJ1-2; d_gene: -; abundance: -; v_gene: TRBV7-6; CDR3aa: CASSFPSGSNYGYTF; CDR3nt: TGTGCCAGCAGCTTCCCATCGGGATCTAACTATGGCTACACCTTC
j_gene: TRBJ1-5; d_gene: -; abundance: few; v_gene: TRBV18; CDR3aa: CASSPQQADQPQHF; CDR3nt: TGTGCCAGCTCACCACAACAGGCAGATCAGCCCCAGCATTTT
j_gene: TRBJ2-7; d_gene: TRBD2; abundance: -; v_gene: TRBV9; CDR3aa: CASSPRTSGGTHSHYEQYF; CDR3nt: TGTGCCAGCAGCCCCAGGACTAGCGGGGGGACCCATTCGCACTACGAGCAGTACTTC
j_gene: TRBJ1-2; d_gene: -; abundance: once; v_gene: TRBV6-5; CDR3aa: CASSYSRGRGGYGYTF; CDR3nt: TGTGCCAGCAGTTACTCCCGGGGTCGGGGTGGCTATGGCTACACCTTC
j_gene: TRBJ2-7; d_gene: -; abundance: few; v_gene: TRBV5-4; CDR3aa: CASSLEGEASYEQYF; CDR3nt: TGTGCCAGCAGCTTGGAAGGAGAAGCCTCCTACGAGCAGTACTTC
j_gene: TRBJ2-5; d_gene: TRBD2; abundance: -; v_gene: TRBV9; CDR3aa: CASSDVGTSGAYQETQYF; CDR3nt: TGTGCCAGCAGCGACGTGGGGACTAGCGGGGCGTACCAAGAGACCCAGTACTTC
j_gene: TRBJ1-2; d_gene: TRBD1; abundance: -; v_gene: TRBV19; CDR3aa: CATSRGTGAHRGYTF; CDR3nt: TGTGCCACCTCTAGGGGGACAGGGGCCCATCGTGGCTACACCTTC
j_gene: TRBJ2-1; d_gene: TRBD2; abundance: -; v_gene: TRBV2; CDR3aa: CASRGTSGGYEQFF; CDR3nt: TGTGCCAGCAGGGGGACTAGCGGGGGTTATGAGCAGTTCTTC
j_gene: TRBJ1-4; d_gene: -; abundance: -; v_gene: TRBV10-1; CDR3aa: CASSESPGENEKLFF; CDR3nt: TGCGCCAGCAGTGAGTCGCCCGGAGAGAATGAAAAACTGTTTTTT